This TCR beta chain was recovered during a study of control samples from healthy donors and cancer patients (dated by TCRdb to the early 2020s). As encoded in the germline V gene (reference sequence), CDR1 is LNHNV while CDR2 is YYDKDF. Inclusive of the bounding cysteine and phenylalanine, the CDR3 is 15 residues long. Only the CDR3 region is kept as DNA, spanning 45 bases read in frame from base 1. At the junction V is shortened by 0 bases and J by 8 bases, with 13 bases in between. Libraries were prepared through the immunoSEQ multiplex PCR assay. TCRdb limited this immuneACCESS table to in-frame rearrangements with V and J called. A share of clones is missing; checked studies link under half to unresolved V genes, and the rest is unexplained. This sample is represented by under 200,000 clones; 93% of them were singletons. Together, the top ten hold about 4% of the sample. This clone occurred once. The antigen it recognizes is unknown. The sample holds no much larger clone one base away, and base qualities are not on file.

Recombination linked TRBV15 to TRBJ1-4; TRBD1 could be the D gene, as 5 bases match. The sequence came from a woman in her sixties or seventies in good health. The sample was blood. The CDR3 protein is CATSREGPPVEKLFF. The nucleotides are TGTGCCACCAGCAGAGAGGGGCCACCGGTGGAAAAACTGTTTTTT.